This T cell receptor beta chain was identified in a study of shared clonotypes between healthy human individuals. This clone was recorded only once. As yet, its antigen is unknown. Naive CD8 cells comprised CD45RO-negative, CCR7-positively selected cells, excluding terminally differentiated effector memory CD45RA+ cells. Method: immunoSEQ multiplex PCR; TCRdb's copy keeps in-frame clones and lacks some. Among around 2,000,000 clones listed, 85% to 95% were seen once. V was clipped by 4 bases and J by 6 bases; unmatched bases: 10. The germline gives CDR1 MNHEY, CDR2 SMNVEV (reference sequence). The CDR3 loop spans 15 amino acids. General study points: All-four-donor shared clonotypes had higher generation probabilities than non-shared clonotypes did. The authors sampled blood alone, and tissue repertoires likely differ.

The sample taken for sequencing was naive CD8+ T cells sorted from blood. This sequence originates from a man aged 18 to 35 in good health. The V and J genes are TRBV27 and TRBJ2-7; the match to TRBD1 covers 9 bases. CDR3 loop: CASSWEGQGQFEQYF. The CDR3 nucleotides read TGTGCCAGCAGTTGGGAGGGACAGGGTCAGTTCGAGCAGTACTTC.